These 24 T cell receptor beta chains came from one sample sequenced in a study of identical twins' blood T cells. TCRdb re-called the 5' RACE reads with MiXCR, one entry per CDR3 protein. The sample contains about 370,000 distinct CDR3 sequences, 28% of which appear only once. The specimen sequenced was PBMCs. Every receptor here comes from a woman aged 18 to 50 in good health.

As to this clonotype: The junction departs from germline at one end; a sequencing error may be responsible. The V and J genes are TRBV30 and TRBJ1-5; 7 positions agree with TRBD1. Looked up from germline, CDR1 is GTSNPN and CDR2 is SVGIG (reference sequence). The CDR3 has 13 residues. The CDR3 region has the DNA TGTGCCTGGACCGACAGGGTCGGTCAGCCCCATCATTTT. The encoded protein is CAWTDRVGQPHHF.

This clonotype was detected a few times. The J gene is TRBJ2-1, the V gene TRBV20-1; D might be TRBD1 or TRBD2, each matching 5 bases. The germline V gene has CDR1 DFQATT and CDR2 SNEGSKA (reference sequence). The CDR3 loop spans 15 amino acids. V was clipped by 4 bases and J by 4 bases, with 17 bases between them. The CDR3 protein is CSAKPGGAAYNEQFF. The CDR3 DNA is TGCAGTGCTAAGCCTGGGGGAGCGGCTTACAATGAGCAGTTCTTC.

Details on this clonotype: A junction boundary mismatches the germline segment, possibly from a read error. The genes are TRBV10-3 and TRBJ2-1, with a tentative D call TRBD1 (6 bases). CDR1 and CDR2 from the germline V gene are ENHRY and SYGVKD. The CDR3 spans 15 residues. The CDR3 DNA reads TGTGCCATCAGCCTCCAGACAGAGGGGGACAATGAGCGGTTCTTC. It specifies CAISLQTEGDNERFF.

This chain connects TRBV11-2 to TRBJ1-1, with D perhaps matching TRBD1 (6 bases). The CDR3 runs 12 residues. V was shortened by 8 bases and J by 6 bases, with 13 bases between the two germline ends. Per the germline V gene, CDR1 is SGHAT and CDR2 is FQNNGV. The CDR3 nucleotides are TGTGCCAGCGGCTCAGGGGTATCTGAAGCTTTCTTT. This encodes CASGSGVSEAFF.

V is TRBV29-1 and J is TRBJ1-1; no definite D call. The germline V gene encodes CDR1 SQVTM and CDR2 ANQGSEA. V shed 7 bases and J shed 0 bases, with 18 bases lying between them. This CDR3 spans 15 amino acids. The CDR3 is CSAAAGWAMNTEAFF. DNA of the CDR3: TGCAGCGCCGCGGCTGGGTGGGCAATGAACACTGAAGCTTTCTTT.

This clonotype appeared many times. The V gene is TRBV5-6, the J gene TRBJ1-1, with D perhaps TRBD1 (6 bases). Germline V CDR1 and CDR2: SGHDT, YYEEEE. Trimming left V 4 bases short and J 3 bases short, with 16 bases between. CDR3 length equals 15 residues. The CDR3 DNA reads TGTGCCAGCAGCCAAGGGGGGGGCCCGGACACTGAAGCTTTCTTT. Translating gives CASSQGGGPDTEAFF.

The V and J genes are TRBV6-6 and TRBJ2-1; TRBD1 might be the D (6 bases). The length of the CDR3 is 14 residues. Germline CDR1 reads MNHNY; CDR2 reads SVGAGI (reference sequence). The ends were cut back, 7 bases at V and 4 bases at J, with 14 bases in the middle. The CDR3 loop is CASTATGPYNEQFF. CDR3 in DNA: TGTGCCAGCACCGCGACAGGACCTTACAATGAGCAGTTCTTC.

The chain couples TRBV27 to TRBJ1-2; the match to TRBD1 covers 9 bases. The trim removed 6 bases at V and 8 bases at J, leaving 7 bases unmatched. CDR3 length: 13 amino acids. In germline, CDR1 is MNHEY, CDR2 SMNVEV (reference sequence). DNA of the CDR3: TGTGCCAGCAGGAAGGGACAGGGAGGAGGCTACACCTTC. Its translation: CASRKGQGGGYTF.

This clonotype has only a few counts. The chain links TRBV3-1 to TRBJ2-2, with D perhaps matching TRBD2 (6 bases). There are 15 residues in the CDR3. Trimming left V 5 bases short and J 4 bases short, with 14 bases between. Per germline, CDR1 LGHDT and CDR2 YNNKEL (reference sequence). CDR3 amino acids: CASSFRDLTTGELFF. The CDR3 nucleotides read TGTGCCAGCAGCTTCCGGGACTTGACCACCGGGGAGCTGTTTTTT.

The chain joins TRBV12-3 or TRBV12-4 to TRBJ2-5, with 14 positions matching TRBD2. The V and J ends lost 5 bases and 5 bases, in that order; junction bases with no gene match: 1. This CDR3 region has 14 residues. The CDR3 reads CASSRLAGGETQYF. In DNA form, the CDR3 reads TGTGCCAGCAGTCGACTAGCGGGGGGGGAGACCCAGTACTTC.

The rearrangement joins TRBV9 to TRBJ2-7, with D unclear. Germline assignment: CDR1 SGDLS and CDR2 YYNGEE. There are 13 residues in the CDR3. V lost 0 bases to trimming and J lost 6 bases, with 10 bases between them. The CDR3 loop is CASSVGPLGEQYF. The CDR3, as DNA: TGTGCCAGCAGCGTAGGCCCCCTCGGCGAGCAGTACTTC.

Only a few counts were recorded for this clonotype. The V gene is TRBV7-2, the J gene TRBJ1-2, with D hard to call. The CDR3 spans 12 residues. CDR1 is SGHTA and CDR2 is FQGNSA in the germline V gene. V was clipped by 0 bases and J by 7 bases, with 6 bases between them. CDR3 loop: CASSLAGFGYTF. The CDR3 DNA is TGTGCCAGCAGCTTAGCGGGTTTTGGCTACACCTTC.

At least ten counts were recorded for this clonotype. This chain's CDR3 is CASSETGNTIYF. The CDR3 DNA follows: TGTGCCAGCAGTGAGACTGGAAACACCATATATTTT. The rearrangement links TRBV2 to TRBJ1-3; D gene ambiguous. The CDR3 is 12 amino acids. Germline CDR1 reads SNHLY; CDR2 reads FYNNEI. The V end lost 3 bases, the J end lost 2 bases, and 2 bases lay between the germline ends.

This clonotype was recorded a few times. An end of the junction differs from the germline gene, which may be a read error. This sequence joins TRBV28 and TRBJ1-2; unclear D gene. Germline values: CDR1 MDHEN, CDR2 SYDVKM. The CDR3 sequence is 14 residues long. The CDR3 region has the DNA TGTGCTAGCAGTTTCGGGGTTGGGAACTATGGCTACACCTTC. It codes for CASSFGVGNYGYTF.

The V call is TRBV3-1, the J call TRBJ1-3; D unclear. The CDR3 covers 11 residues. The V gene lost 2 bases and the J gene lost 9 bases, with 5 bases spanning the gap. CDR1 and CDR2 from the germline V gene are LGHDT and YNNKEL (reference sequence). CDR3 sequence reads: CASSQSGTIYF. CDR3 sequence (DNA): TGTGCCAGCAGCCAATCTGGCACCATATATTTT.

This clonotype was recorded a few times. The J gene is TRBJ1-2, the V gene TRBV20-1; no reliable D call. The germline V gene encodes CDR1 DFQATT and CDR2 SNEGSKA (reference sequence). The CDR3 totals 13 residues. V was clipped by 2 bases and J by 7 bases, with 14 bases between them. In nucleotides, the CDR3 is TGCAGTGCTAGAAAGGGAAGTGGAGTTGGCTACACCTTC. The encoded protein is CSARKGSGVGYTF.

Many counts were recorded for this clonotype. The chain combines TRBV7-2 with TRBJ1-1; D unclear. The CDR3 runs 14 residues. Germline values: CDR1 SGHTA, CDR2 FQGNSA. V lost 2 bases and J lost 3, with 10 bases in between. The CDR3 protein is CASSLLDWYTEAFF. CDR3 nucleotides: TGTGCCAGCAGCTTACTTGACTGGTACACTGAAGCTTTCTTT.

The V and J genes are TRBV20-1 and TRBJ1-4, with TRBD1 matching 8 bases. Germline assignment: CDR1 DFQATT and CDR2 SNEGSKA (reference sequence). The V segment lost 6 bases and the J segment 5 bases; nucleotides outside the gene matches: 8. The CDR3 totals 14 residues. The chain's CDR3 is CSATRQGTNEKLFF. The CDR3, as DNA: TGCAGTGCAACCCGACAGGGGACGAATGAAAAACTGTTTTTT.

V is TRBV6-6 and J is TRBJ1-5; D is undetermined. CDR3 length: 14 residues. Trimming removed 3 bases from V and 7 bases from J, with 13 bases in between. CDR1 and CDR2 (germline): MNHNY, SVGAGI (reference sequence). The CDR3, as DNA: TGTGCCAGCAGTTATTCGGGCGGGGTGCAGCCCCAGCATTTT. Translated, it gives CASSYSGGVQPQHF.

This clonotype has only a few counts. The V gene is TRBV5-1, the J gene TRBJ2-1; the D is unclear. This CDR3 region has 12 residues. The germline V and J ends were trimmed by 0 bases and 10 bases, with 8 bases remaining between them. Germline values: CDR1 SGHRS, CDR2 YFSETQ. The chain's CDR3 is CASSLDSREQFF. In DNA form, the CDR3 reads TGCGCCAGCAGCTTGGACTCGCGGGAGCAGTTCTTC.

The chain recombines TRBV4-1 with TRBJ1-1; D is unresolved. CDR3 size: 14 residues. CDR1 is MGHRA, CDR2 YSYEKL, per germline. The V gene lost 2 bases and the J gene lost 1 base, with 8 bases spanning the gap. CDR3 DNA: TGCGCCAGCAGCCAATATGCATCGAACACTGAAGCTTTCTTT. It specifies CASSQYASNTEAFF.

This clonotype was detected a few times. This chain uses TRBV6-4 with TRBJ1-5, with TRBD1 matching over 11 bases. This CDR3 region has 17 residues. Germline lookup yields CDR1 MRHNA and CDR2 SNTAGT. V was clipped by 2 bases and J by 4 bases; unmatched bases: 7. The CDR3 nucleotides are TGTGCCAGCAGTGACGAGGGACAGGGGGACCCAAATCAGCCCCAGCATTTT. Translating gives CASSDEGQGDPNQPQHF.

DNA of the CDR3: TGCGCCAGCAGCTTGAATTTATGGGGAGATGAGCAGTTCTTC. It codes for CASSLNLWGDEQFF. The genes are TRBV5-1 and TRBJ2-1, with D maybe TRBD2 (5 bases). CDR1 is SGHRS, CDR2 YFSETQ, per germline. The CDR3 is made up of 14 amino acids. With 1 base removed from V and 8 bases from J, the gap between germline ends came to 13 bases.

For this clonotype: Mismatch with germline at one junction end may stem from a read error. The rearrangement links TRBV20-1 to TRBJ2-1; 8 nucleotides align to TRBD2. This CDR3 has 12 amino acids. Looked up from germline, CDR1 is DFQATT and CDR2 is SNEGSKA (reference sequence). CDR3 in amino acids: CSASGGDNDQFF. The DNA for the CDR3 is TGCAGTGCTAGCGGGGGGGACAATGATCAGTTCTTC.